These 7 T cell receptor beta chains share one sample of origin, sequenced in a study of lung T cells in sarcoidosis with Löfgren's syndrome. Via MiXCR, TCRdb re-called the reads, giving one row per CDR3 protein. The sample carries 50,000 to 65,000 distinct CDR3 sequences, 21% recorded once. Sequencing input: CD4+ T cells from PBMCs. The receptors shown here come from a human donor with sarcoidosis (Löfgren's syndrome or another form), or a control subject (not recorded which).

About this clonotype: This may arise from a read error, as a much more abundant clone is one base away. CDR3 sequence reads: CSARLVTNEQLF. The CDR3 DNA is TGCAGTGCTAGACTAGTCACGAATGAGCAGCTCTTC. The rearrangement joins TRBV20-1 to TRBJ2-1, with no clear D. In germline, CDR1 is DFQATT, CDR2 SNEGSKA (reference sequence). The CDR3 covers 12 residues.

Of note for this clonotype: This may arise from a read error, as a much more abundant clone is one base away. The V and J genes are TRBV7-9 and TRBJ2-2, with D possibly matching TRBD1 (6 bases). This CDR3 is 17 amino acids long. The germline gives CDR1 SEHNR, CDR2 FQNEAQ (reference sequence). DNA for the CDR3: TGTGCCAGCAGCCCCGGTTTAAGGACAGCGAACACCGGGGAGCTGATTTTT. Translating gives CASSPGLRTANTGELIF.

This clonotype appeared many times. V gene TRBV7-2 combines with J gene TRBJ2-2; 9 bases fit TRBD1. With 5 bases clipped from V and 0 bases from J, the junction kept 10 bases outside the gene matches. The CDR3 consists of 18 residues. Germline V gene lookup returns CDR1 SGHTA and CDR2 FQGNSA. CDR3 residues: CASSDGTGITTNTGELFF. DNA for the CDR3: TGTGCCAGCAGCGACGGGACAGGGATTACCACGAACACCGGGGAGCTGTTTTTT.

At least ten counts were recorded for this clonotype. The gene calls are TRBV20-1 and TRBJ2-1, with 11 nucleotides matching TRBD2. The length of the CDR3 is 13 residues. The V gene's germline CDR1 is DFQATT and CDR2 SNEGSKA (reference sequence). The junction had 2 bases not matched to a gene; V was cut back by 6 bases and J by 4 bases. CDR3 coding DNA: TGCAGTGCGGGGACTAGCGGATACAATGAGCAGTTCTTC. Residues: CSAGTSGYNEQFF.

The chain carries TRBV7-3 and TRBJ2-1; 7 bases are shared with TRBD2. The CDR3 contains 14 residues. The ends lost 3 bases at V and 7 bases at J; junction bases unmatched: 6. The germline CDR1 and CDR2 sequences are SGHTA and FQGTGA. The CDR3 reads CASSFSGLENEQFF. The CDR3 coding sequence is TGTGCCAGCAGCTTTAGCGGGCTAGAAAATGAGCAGTTCTTC.

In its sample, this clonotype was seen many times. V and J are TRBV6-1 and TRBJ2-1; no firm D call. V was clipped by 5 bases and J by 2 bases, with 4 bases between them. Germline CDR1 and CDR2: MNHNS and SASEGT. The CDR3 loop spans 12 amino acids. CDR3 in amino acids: CASSRPYNEQFF. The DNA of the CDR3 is TGTGCCAGCAGTCGTCCCTACAATGAGCAGTTCTTC.

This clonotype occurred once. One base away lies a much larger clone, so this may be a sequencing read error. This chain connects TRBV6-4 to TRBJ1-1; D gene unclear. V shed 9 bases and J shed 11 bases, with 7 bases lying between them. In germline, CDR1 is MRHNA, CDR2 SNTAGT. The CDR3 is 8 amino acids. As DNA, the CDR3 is TGTGCCAGACGTCGCGCTTTCTTT. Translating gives CARRRAFF.